What follows is one T cell receptor beta chain and its context. Antigen: not known. The V end lost 2 bases, the J end lost 5 bases, and 6 bases lay between the germline ends. This CDR3 spans 12 amino acids. One entry per CDR3 protein, called by TCRdb with MiXCR from the reads. The sample records tens of thousands of distinct CDR3 sequences, 20% to 25% being singletons. The record originates from a study of T cell repertoires in cytomegalovirus infection. Looking at the study overall: Matching HLA type and CMV infection were both indicated by public TCR beta signatures.

Broader study findings: The ex vivo response showed dominance by HLA-C-restricted CMV-specific TCR beta clonotypes.

The clonotype was recovered from a human donor in good health (CMV status not recorded). Some clones in this sample may be carry-over from other donors' samples. The sample in question was CD8+ T cells from cultured PBMCs, obtained from culture after CMV antigen stimulation. The V gene is TRBV12-3 or TRBV12-4, the J gene TRBJ1-2; TRBD1 might be the D (6 bases). CDR3 in amino acids: CASSLTGYGYTF. CDR3 bases: TGTGCCAGCAGTTTAACAGGGTATGGCTACACCTTC.